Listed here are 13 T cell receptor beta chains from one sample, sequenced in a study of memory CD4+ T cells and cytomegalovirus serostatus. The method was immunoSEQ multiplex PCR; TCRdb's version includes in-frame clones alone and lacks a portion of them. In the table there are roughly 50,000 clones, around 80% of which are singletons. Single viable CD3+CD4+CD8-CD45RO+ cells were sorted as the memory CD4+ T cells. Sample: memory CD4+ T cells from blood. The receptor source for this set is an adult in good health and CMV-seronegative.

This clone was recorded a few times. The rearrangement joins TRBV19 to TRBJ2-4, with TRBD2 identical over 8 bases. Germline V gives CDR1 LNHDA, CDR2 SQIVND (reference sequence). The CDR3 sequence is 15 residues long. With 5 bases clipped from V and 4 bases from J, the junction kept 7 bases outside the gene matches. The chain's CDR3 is CASSPRLAIKNIQYF. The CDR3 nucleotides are TGTGCCAGTAGTCCCCGACTAGCGATTAAAAACATTCAGTACTTC.

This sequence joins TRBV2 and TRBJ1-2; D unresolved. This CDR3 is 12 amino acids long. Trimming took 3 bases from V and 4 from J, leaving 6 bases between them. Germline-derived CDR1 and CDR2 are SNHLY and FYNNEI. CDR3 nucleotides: TGTGCCAGCAGTGAGGCAGTCTATGGCTACACCTTC. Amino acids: CASSEAVYGYTF.

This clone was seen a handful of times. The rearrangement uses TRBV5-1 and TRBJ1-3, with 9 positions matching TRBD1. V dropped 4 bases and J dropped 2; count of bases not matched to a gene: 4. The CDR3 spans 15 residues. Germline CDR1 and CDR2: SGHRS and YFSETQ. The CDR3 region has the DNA TGCGCCAGCAGCCGGGACAGGGCGGCTGGAAACACCATATATTTT. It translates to CASSRDRAAGNTIYF.

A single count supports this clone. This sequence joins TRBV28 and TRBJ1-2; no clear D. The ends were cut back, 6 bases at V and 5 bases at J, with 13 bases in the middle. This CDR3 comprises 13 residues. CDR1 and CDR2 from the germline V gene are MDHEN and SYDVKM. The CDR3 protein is CASRKRTWYGYTF. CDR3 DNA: TGTGCCAGCAGGAAGAGGACTTGGTATGGCTACACCTTC.

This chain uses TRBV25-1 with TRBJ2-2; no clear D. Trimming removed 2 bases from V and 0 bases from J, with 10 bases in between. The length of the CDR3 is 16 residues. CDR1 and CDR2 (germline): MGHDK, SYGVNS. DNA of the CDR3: TGTGCCAGCAGTGAACACGCGGAAGCGAACACCGGGGAGCTGTTTTTT. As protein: CASSEHAEANTGELFF.

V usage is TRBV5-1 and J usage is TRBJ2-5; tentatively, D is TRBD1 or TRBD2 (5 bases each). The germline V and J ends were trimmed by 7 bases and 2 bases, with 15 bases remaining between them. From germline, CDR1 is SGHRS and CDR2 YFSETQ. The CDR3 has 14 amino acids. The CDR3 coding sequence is TGCGCCAGCTCCCGGCAGGGCGGGCAAGAGACCCAGTACTTC. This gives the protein CASSRQGGQETQYF.

The CDR3 spells CASSLQGAGQPQHF. In nucleotides, the CDR3 is TGCGCCAGCAGCTTACAGGGGGCAGGTCAGCCCCAGCATTTT. The rearrangement links TRBV5-1 to TRBJ1-5; 9 positions match TRBD1. Germline V CDR1 and CDR2: SGHRS, YFSETQ. V was clipped by 2 bases and J by 6 bases; unmatched bases: 3. The CDR3 spans 14 residues.

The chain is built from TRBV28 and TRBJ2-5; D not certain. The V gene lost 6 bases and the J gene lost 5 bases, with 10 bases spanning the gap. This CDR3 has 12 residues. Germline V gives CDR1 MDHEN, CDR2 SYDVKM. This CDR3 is CASRPSSETQYF. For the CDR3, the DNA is TGTGCCAGCAGGCCCTCTTCCGAGACCCAGTACTTC.

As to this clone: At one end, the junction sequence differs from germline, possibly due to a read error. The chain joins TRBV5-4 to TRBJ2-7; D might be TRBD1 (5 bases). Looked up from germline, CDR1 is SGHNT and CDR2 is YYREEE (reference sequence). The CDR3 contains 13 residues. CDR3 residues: CASSPASLGALHF. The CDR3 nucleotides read TGTGCCAGCAGCCCCGCGTCCTTAGGGGCCCTACACTTC.

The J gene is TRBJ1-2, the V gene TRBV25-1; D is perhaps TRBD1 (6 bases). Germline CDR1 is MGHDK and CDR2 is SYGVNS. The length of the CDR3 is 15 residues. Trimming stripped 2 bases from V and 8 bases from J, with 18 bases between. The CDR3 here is CASSEVAGVQSGYTF. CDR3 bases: TGTGCCAGCAGTGAAGTGGCAGGGGTTCAATCGGGCTACACCTTC.

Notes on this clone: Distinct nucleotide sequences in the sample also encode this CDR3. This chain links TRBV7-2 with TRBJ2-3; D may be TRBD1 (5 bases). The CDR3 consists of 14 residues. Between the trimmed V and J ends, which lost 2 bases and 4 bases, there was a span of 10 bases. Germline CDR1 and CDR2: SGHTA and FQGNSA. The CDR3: CASSLSQGPDTQYF. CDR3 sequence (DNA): TGTGCCAGCAGCTTATCCCAGGGTCCAGATACGCAGTATTTT.

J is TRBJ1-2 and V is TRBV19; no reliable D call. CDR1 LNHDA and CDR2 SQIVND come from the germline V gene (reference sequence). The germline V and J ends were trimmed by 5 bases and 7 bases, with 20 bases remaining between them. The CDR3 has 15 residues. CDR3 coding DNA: TGTGCCAGTAGTCTTGGACGGAGTTTGGTTCCTGGCTACACCTTC. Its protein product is CASSLGRSLVPGYTF.

The CDR3 is CAWRKNPLNTQYF. The CDR3 nucleotides are TGTGCCTGGCGTAAAAACCCCCTCAATACGCAGTATTTT. The chain uses TRBV30 and TRBJ2-3; D remains ambiguous. V shed 5 bases and J shed 7 bases, with 16 bases lying between them. CDR1 and CDR2 (germline): GTSNPN, SVGIG (reference sequence). This CDR3 region has 13 residues.